This T cell receptor beta chain was captured by sequencing in a study of regulatory T cells in long-lasting Graves disease. Study-wide findings and caveats: Persistent patients had more shared public clonotypes (around 3,000) than new patients (around 1,000).

Sequencing libraries for TCR beta were prepared with iRepertoire HTBI primers and Arm-PCR of CDR3 regions. TCRdb re-derived calls from the multiplex PCR reads in MiXCR, one entry per CDR3 protein. The sample has a few hundred thousand distinct CDR3 sequences, over 9.5% seen once. The CDR3 sequence is 17 residues long. The germline gives CDR1 MDHEN, CDR2 SYDVKM. The V end lost 8 bases, the J end lost 5 bases, and 26 bases lay between the germline ends. This clonotype was observed at least ten times. The antigen remains undetermined. The time point is: newly diagnosed GD, antithyroid drugs for less than 3 months. The TCR library used RNA extracted from PBMCs. The same specimen was also included in a second study, on T cells in Graves' hyperthyroidism and ophthalmopathy. That work contributes: Disease duration under 2 months; hyperthyroidism patients were aged 18 to 65.

The sample in question was peripheral blood mononuclear cells (PBMCs), obtained at new diagnosis, from a patient treated with antithyroid drugs. This sequence joins TRBV28 and TRBJ2-3; D possibly matches TRBD1 or TRBD2 (7 bases each). This receptor was identified in a woman aged 18-29 years with Graves disease. The CDR3 region is CASSEPGGAGAGDTQYF. CDR3 nucleotides: TGTGCCAGCTCCGAGCCAGGGGGGGCGGGGGCCGGAGATACGCAGTATTTT.